Below are 6 T cell receptor beta chains sequenced from a single sample in a study of beta chain features in type 1 diabetes. The isolated RNA, all of it, was reverse transcribed, so expressed TCRB transcripts were what got sequenced. The data were produced by immunoSEQ multiplex PCR, yet TCRdb's version contains in-frame clones alone and is incomplete. The sample lists approximately 270,000 clones, roughly 13% seen once, with about 0.015% in the top ten. Findings and limits, study-wide: All four CD4+ subsets from Type 1 diabetes patients carried moderately but significantly shorter TCRB CDR3s.

The antigens these receptors bind are not known. Sample: naive CD4+ T cells from blood. The receptor set was obtained from a man aged 30 to 39 with type 1 diabetes.

This clone was observed once. The V call is TRBV5-6, the J call TRBJ2-4, with D possibly being TRBD1 (5 bases). The germline V and J ends were trimmed by 2 bases and 1 base, with 19 bases remaining between them. This CDR3 is built from 18 residues. Germline CDR1 reads SGHDT; CDR2 reads YYEEEE. CDR3 protein: CASSFYQGRLAAKNIQYF. The CDR3 nucleotides are TGTGCCAGCAGCTTCTACCAGGGAAGATTGGCGGCCAAAAACATTCAGTACTTC.

This rearrangement joins TRBV4-2 to TRBJ1-5; a weak D match, TRBD1 (6 bases). The CDR3 has 14 residues. Germline V gene lookup returns CDR1 LGHNA and CDR2 YNFKEQ. V was pared by 2 bases and J by 5 bases, with 10 bases between. CDR3 nucleotides: TGTGCCAGCAGCCAAAACAGGGCGGATCAGCCCCAGCATTTT. Its translation is CASSQNRADQPQHF.

The chain combines TRBV6-5 with TRBJ2-7; D is unclear. The germline gives CDR1 MNHEY, CDR2 SVGAGI. The CDR3 covers 15 residues. The V and J ends lost 0 bases and 6 bases respectively, with 15 bases between them. CDR3 sequence: CASSYSIGARGEQYF. The CDR3 DNA sequence: TGTGCCAGCAGTTACTCGATCGGAGCTCGAGGCGAGCAGTACTTC.

This chain connects TRBV5-1 to TRBJ2-1; 12 positions match TRBD2. J gave up 4 bases and V 1 base, and 9 bases lay outside the gene matches. CDR3 size: 18 residues. Germline values: CDR1 SGHRS, CDR2 YFSETQ. Here the CDR3 reads CASSLLPGLAGEYNEQFF. DNA of the CDR3: TGCGCCAGCAGCTTGTTACCGGGACTAGCGGGCGAATACAATGAGCAGTTCTTC.

The table lists this clone with a few counts. This chain uses TRBV28 with TRBJ2-1; 10 nucleotides agree with TRBD1. Trimming took 8 bases from V and 7 from J; bases not matched to a gene: 14. The CDR3 consists of 16 residues. Germline V gene data show CDR1 as MDHEN and CDR2 as SYDVKM. The CDR3 DNA reads as TGTGCCAGCCTTACCAACCCTGGGACAGGGGAGAATGAGCAGTTCTTC. Translated: CASLTNPGTGENEQFF.

The chain carries TRBV4-2 and TRBJ1-4; D uncertain. Germline lookup yields CDR1 LGHNA and CDR2 YNFKEQ. The CDR3 extends over 16 amino acids. V lost 1 base, J lost 0 bases, and 9 bases lay in between. In DNA, the CDR3 is TGTGCCAGCAGCCAAGCCACGGTGGCAACTAATGAAAAACTGTTTTTT. It yields the protein CASSQATVATNEKLFF.